A selection of T cell receptor beta chains follows, all from one sample in a study of blood T cells in healthy people across ages. MiXCR, run by TCRdb on the 5' RACE reads, gives a single entry per CDR3 protein. This table holds about 780,000 distinct CDR3 sequences, about 59% found once. Sequencing was performed on blood. The receptors stem from a man aged 25-45 years in good health. CDR3s include the opening cysteine and the closing phenylalanine or tryptophan. D genes are given only for firm matches. Expanded clones are given a class, and other clones once, few, many or no size at all.

len | abundance | j_gene | v_gene | d_gene | CDR3nt | CDR3aa
14 | NA | TRBJ1-2 | TRBV4-2 | NA | TGTGCCAGCAGCCAAGAAAGTTTGGACCATGGCTACACCTTC | CASSQESLDHGYTF
14 | NA | TRBJ2-1 | TRBV27 | TRBD1 | TGTGCCAGCACCATCGCACGCACAGGGGGGCAGGAGTTCTTC | CASTIARTGGQEFF
14 | few | TRBJ2-1 | TRBV21-1 | NA | TGTGCCAGCAGCACCTGGGACTGGAACAATGAGCAGTTCTTC | CASSTWDWNNEQFF
14 | few | TRBJ1-2 | TRBV4-2 | TRBD1 | TGTGCCAGCATGGGACAGGGAGAACAGGATGGCTACACCTTC | CASMGQGEQDGYTF
18 | NA | TRBJ2-3 | TRBV4-3 | TRBD1 | TGCGCCAGCAGCCAAGATTTGGGACAGGGATTGCTTTACAATACGCAGTATTTT | CASSQDLGQGLLYNTQYF
16 | few | TRBJ1-5 | TRBV10-3 | NA | TGTGCCATCAGTGAGCCGGACAGCAATAGCAATCAGCCCCAGCATTTT | CAISEPDSNSNQPQHF
14 | NA | TRBJ1-5 | TRBV4-2 | TRBD1 | TGTGCCAGCAGCCAAGCGACAGGGGATCAGCCCCAGCATTTT | CASSQATGDQPQHF
14 | NA | TRBJ2-7 | TRBV5-1 | NA | TGCGCCAGCAGCTTGGAACCGCGCACTTCGTATGTGTACTTC | CASSLEPRTSYVYF
14 | few | TRBJ2-7 | TRBV10-3 | TRBD1 | TGTGCCATCAGCGGACAGGGTCGCAACTACGAGCAGTACTTC | CAISGQGRNYEQYF
15 | NA | TRBJ1-6 | TRBV20-1 | NA | TGCAGTGCTAAAGACAGCACTCCCTATAATTCACCCCTCCACTTT | CSAKDSTPYNSPLHF
17 | once | TRBJ1-2 | TRBV28 | NA | TGTGCCAGCAGTAGACCCTTCCAGGGGAGGAGGAGCTATGGCTACACCTTC | CASSRPFQGRRSYGYTF
13 | NA | TRBJ2-7 | TRBV20-1 | TRBD1 | TGCAGTGCCACAGGGGGCCCCGCCTACGAGCAGTACTTC | CSATGGPAYEQYF
12 | NA | TRBJ2-5 | TRBV28 | TRBD2 | TGTGCCAGCGTAGCGGGGGAAGAGACCCAGTACTTC | CASVAGEETQYF
19 | many | TRBJ2-6 | TRBV12-3/TRBV12-4 | TRBD2 | TGTGCCAGCAGTCCCCGGACTAGCGGGGGTTTCTCTGGGGCCAACGTCCTGACTTTC | CASSPRTSGGFSGANVLTF
15 | NA | TRBJ1-2 | TRBV6-5 | NA | TGTGCCAGCAGTTACTCAGGGGGAATGAGCTATGGCTACACCTTC | CASSYSGGMSYGYTF
15 | NA | TRBJ2-3 | TRBV28 | NA | TGTGCCAGCAGTTCTGTGCCTTTAATAGGCGATACGCAGTATTTT | CASSSVPLIGDTQYF
15 | NA | TRBJ2-5 | TRBV6-5 | TRBD2 | TGTGCCAGCAGTTACCAGACTAGCGGGAAAGAGACCCAGTACTTC | CASSYQTSGKETQYF
12 | NA | TRBJ2-4 | TRBV6-5 | NA | TGTGCCAGCACCGATAAAGGAAACATTCAGTACTTC | CASTDKGNIQYF
12 | NA | TRBJ2-5 | TRBV28 | NA | TGTGCCAGCCAACGATACCGAAGGGAGCAGTACTTC | CASQRYRREQYF
14 | NA | TRBJ2-1 | TRBV10-3 | TRBD2 | TGTGCCACCAGGGGCGGGGGGTTCTTTGATGAGCAGTTCTTC | CATRGGGFFDEQFF
13 | NA | TRBJ1-5 | TRBV7-2 | NA | TGTGCCAGCAGCTTAGCGGCGGGGCAGCCCCAGCATTTT | CASSLAAGQPQHF
15 | NA | TRBJ1-6 | TRBV28 | NA | TGTGCCAGCAGTTTTGGTGGGCGAGGGAATTCACCCCTCCACTTT | CASSFGGRGNSPLHF
17 | NA | TRBJ2-6 | TRBV12-3/TRBV12-4 | TRBD1 | TGTGCCAGCGGGGTGGGACAGCCCAGCTCTGGGGCCAACGTCCTGACTTTC | CASGVGQPSSGANVLTF
14 | NA | TRBJ1-1 | TRBV6-2/TRBV6-3 | NA | TGTGCCACCGCGGGCGGCACTCTGAACACTGAAGCTTTCTTT | CATAGGTLNTEAFF
14 | NA | TRBJ2-3 | TRBV7-9 | NA | TGTGCCAGCAGCTTTCAGGGGAGATCAGATACGCAGTATTTT | CASSFQGRSDTQYF
15 | NA | TRBJ1-4 | TRBV28 | NA | TGTGCCAGCAGTTTCGGAGACAGGTTTTATGAAAAACTGTTTTTT | CASSFGDRFYEKLFF
16 | NA | TRBJ1-5 | TRBV5-1 | NA | TGCGCCAGCAGCTTGCGACCGGGCAGACCCAATCAGCCCCAGCATTTT | CASSLRPGRPNQPQHF
15 | NA | TRBJ2-3 | TRBV7-7 | NA | TGTGCCAGCAGCTTAGACGGGGAGTACACAGATACGCAGTATTTT | CASSLDGEYTDTQYF
15 | NA | TRBJ2-5 | TRBV6-6 | NA | TGTGCCAGCAGTTACGCGGGGGCCCTAGGAGAGACCCAGTACTTC | CASSYAGALGETQYF
14 | NA | TRBJ2-1 | TRBV6-5 | TRBD1 | TGTGCCAGCAGGTCCGGGACAGGGTGGAATGAGCAGTTCTTC | CASRSGTGWNEQFF
13 | NA | TRBJ1-1 | TRBV28 | NA | TGTGCCAGCAGTTCCCGGGGGGGGACTGAAGCTTTCTTT | CASSSRGGTEAFF
13 | NA | TRBJ1-5 | TRBV7-3 | TRBD1 | TGTGCCAGCAGCGCAGGGGGCGAGGCGCCCCAGCATTTT | CASSAGGEAPQHF
14 | NA | TRBJ2-4 | TRBV29-1 | TRBD1 | TGCAGCGCCCGAACAGGGGGGACCCAAAACATTCAGTACTTC | CSARTGGTQNIQYF